This entry is about one T cell receptor beta chain. The data are from a study of blood T cell repertoires in COVID-19. Self-reported history from a screening survey and questionnaire set each donor's cohort. Sequencing was performed with immunoSEQ multiplex PCR; in TCRdb, only in-frame clones are kept and a portion is missing. The data show about 380,000 clones, 80% to 90% seen once. CDR1 and CDR2 from the germline V gene are MNHNS and SASEGT. V was clipped by 2 bases and J by 5 bases; unmatched bases: 11. This CDR3 comprises 16 residues. This rearrangement joins TRBV6-1 to TRBJ2-5, with 7 bases identical to TRBD2. The origin of this receptor is a young man who had recovered from COVID-19. Sequenced: PBMCs or T cells enriched from blood (not recorded which). CDR3 amino acids: CASSESRSGARETQYF. DNA for the CDR3: TGTGCCAGCAGTGAATCGAGAAGCGGGGCACGGGAGACCCAGTACTTC.